This T cell receptor beta chain comes out of a study of blood T cell repertoires in COVID-19. The data were produced by immunoSEQ multiplex PCR, yet TCRdb's version contains in-frame clones alone and is incomplete. Among 55,000 to 80,000 clones listed, approximately 80% were seen once. Germline lookup yields CDR1 SEHNR and CDR2 FQNEAQ (reference sequence). The CDR3 sequence is 12 residues long. The V segment lost 9 bases and the J segment 5 bases; nucleotides outside the gene matches: 6. The origin of this receptor is a woman aged 80 or over with active or convalescent COVID-19. V and J are TRBV7-9 and TRBJ2-5, with 7 nucleotides matching TRBD2. Sequencing was done on a sample of peripheral blood. CDR3 protein: CASSGGFETQYF. The CDR3 DNA follows: TGTGCCAGTTCGGGGGGTTTCGAGACCCAGTACTTC.